Each of the 21 T cell receptor beta chains below was sequenced from the same sample in a study of blood T cell repertoires in COVID-19. TCRdb's copy holds only in-frame clones and misses some; the assay was immunoSEQ multiplex PCR. The table has hundreds of thousands of clones, 70% to 85% seen once. The sequenced material came from peripheral blood. Receptors were obtained from a woman of 80 years or more with acute or convalescent COVID-19.

This clone was seen only once. The V and J genes are TRBV5-4 and TRBJ2-2; perhaps TRBD1 as D (6 bases). This CDR3 is 15 amino acids long. The ends were cut back, 0 bases at V and 3 bases at J, with 9 bases in the middle. CDR1 SGHNT and CDR2 YYREEE come from the germline V gene (reference sequence). The CDR3, as DNA: TGTGCCAGCAGCTTGGCCGCAGGGGACACCGGGGAGCTGTTTTTT. Translation: CASSLAAGDTGELFF.

The V gene is TRBV6-1, the J gene TRBJ1-5, with no clear D. V dropped 2 bases and J dropped 4 bases, with 6 bases sitting between them. The CDR3 spans 13 residues. The V gene's germline CDR1 is MNHNS and CDR2 SASEGT. CDR3 nucleotide sequence: TGTGCCAGCAGTGAAAGAGAAAATCAGCCCCAGCATTTT. It yields the protein CASSERENQPQHF.

This clone was seen only a few times. The V and J genes are TRBV7-8 and TRBJ2-3; 8 nucleotides match TRBD2. The CDR3 length is 16 residues. The junction had 8 bases not matched to a gene; V was cut back by 1 base and J by 5 bases. Germline V gene data show CDR1 as SGHVS and CDR2 as FQNEAQ. The CDR3 loop reads CASSLGPAGVRDTQYF. CDR3 coding DNA: TGTGCCAGCAGCTTAGGTCCAGCGGGGGTTCGAGATACGCAGTATTTT.

CDR3 sequence (DNA): TGTGCCAGCAGCGCTATACAGACAATGAACACTGAAGCTTTCTTT. It encodes CASSAIQTMNTEAFF. The chain has TRBV9 and TRBJ1-1, with unresolved D. CDR1 and CDR2 (germline): SGDLS, YYNGEE. Deletions cut 3 bases from V and 0 bases from J, with 12 bases between. The CDR3 length is 15 residues.

The V call is TRBV4-1, the J call TRBJ1-1; D possibly corresponds to TRBD1 (6 bases). The CDR3 is 14 residues long. Trimming took 2 bases from V and 4 from J, leaving 11 bases between them. The germline V gene encodes CDR1 MGHRA and CDR2 YSYEKL. CDR3 in amino acids: CASSQLQGGTEAFF. CDR3 bases: TGCGCCAGCAGCCAATTACAGGGCGGCACTGAAGCTTTCTTT.

Only a few counts were recorded for this clone. The chain couples TRBV3-1 (or the pseudogene TRBV3-2) to TRBJ2-1, with TRBD1 matching 9 bases. Losses at the gene ends were 0 bases for V and 6 bases for J; bases not matched to a gene: 15. CDR1 is LGHDT, CDR2 YNNKEL, per germline (reference sequence). CDR3 length equals 19 residues. DNA of the CDR3: TGTGCCAGCAGCCAAGATTCAGCCCCCTACAGGGGGCGCGGCAATGAGCAGTTCTTC. The encoded protein is CASSQDSAPYRGRGNEQFF.

This clone was detected a few times. This CDR3 reads CASSALTGIVDGYTF. The CDR3 region has the DNA TGTGCCAGTAGCGCTCTGACAGGGATCGTCGATGGCTACACCTTC. The chain has TRBV19 and TRBJ1-2; 7 bases agree with TRBD1. V gave up 6 bases and J gave up 6 bases; unmatched junction bases: 13. CDR1 and CDR2 from the germline V gene are LNHDA and SQIVND (reference sequence). The CDR3 is made up of 15 amino acids.

The chain is built from TRBV4-3 and TRBJ2-1, with 12 bases lining up with TRBD2. Germline CDR1 reads LGHNA; CDR2 reads YSLEER. The CDR3 has 19 residues. The V segment lost 5 bases and the J segment 0 bases; nucleotides outside the gene matches: 11. CDR3 residues: CASSSRTSGALSSYNEQFF. DNA of the CDR3: TGCGCCAGCAGCTCTAGGACTAGCGGGGCCCTAAGCTCCTACAATGAGCAGTTCTTC.

This chain joins TRBV7-9 and TRBJ1-5; 11 nucleotides match TRBD1. Germline CDR1 and CDR2: SEHNR and FQNEAQ (reference sequence). The length of the CDR3 is 15 residues. Losses at the gene ends were 3 bases for V and 3 bases for J; bases not matched to a gene: 1. In DNA, the CDR3 is TGTGCCAGCAGCTTGGGACAGGGGGTCAATCAGCCCCAGCATTTT. Its translation: CASSLGQGVNQPQHF.

In its sample, this clone was seen many times. The chain couples TRBV6-6 to TRBJ1-5; D ambiguous. V gave up 5 bases and J gave up 6 bases, with 8 bases separating them. Germline CDR1 MNHNY, CDR2 SVGAGI (reference sequence). The CDR3 spans 12 residues. The CDR3 reads CASSNPSQPQHF. The CDR3 nucleotides are TGTGCCAGCAGTAATCCGTCTCAGCCCCAGCATTTT.

The chain employs TRBV3-1 (or the pseudogene TRBV3-2) and TRBJ2-5, with 10 bases identical to TRBD2. The trim removed 1 base at V and 5 bases at J, leaving 10 bases unmatched. CDR1 is LGHDT, CDR2 YNNKEL, per germline (reference sequence). This CDR3 has 17 amino acids. The CDR3 DNA reads TGTGCCAGCAGCCAAGTATTTAAACTAGCGGGGATGGAGACCCAGTACTTC. It yields the protein CASSQVFKLAGMETQYF.

This clone appeared a few times. The chain has TRBV6-5 and TRBJ1-2, with D perhaps matching TRBD1 (5 bases). Per germline, CDR1 MNHEY and CDR2 SVGAGI. The CDR3 consists of 14 residues. The V gene lost 0 bases and the J gene lost 1 base, with 6 bases spanning the gap. The CDR3 DNA follows: TGTGCCAGCAGTTACTCGACAGATAACTATGGCTACACCTTC. Protein: CASSYSTDNYGYTF.

J is TRBJ2-1 and V is TRBV6-6; TRBD2 matches at 15 bases. The V and J ends lost 2 bases and 7 bases, in that order; junction bases with no gene match: 3. CDR1 MNHNY and CDR2 SVGAGI come from the germline V gene (reference sequence). This CDR3 has 16 residues. CDR3 nucleotides: TGTGCCAGCAGTTACGGGACTAGCGGGAGGCTTAATGAGCAGTTCTTC. It yields the protein CASSYGTSGRLNEQFF.

Worth noting for this clone: The junction and the germline gene differ at one end; a read error may be behind it. This chain uses TRBV6-5 with TRBJ2-3; D may be TRBD1 (5 bases). Germline assignment: CDR1 MNHEY and CDR2 SVGAGI. The CDR3 has 13 residues. The CDR3 loop is CAGSLGVGDTQYF. DNA for the CDR3: TGTGCCGGCAGCCTAGGGGTCGGAGATACGCAGTATTTT.

The V and J genes are TRBV27 and TRBJ1-2; 8 bases are shared with TRBD1. V shed 3 bases and J 8 bases; nucleotides not matched to a gene: 5. This CDR3 is 13 amino acids long. Per germline, CDR1 MNHEY and CDR2 SMNVEV (reference sequence). The CDR3 bases are TGTGCCAGCAGTTTGGCAGGGGGCTTAGGCTACACCTTC. This translates into CASSLAGGLGYTF.

The V and J genes are TRBV6-5 and TRBJ2-5, with a weak D call TRBD1 (5 bases). V was clipped by 6 bases and J by 4 bases, with 12 bases between them. The CDR3 sequence is 13 residues long. CDR1 and CDR2 from the germline V gene are MNHEY and SVGAGI. This CDR3 is CASSQDRGETQYF. CDR3 nucleotides: TGTGCCAGCAGCCAGGATAGGGGAGAGACCCAGTACTTC.

This chain uses TRBV7-9 with TRBJ2-4; 8 bases fit TRBD2. CDR3 size: 19 residues. The V gene end was trimmed by 5 bases and the J gene end by 3 bases; junction bases not matched to a gene: 18. Germline values: CDR1 SEHNR, CDR2 FQNEAQ (reference sequence). CDR3 in amino acids: CASSRLSGGPQGDKNIQYF. DNA of the CDR3: TGTGCCAGCAGCCGGTTATCGGGAGGGCCCCAAGGAGACAAAAACATTCAGTACTTC. The full variable domain, in which reference TRBV7-9 and TRBJ2-4 provide the parts outside the CDR3, is DTGVSQNPRHKITKRGQNVTFRCDPISEHNRLYWYRQTLGQGPEFLTYFQNEAQLEKSRLLSDRFSAERPKGSFSTLEIQRTEQGDSAMYLCASSRLSGGPQGDKNIQYFGAGTRLSVL.

This sequence joins TRBV15 and TRBJ1-5, with TRBD1 identical over 7 bases. CDR3 length: 17 residues. V was clipped by 0 bases and J by 2 bases; unmatched bases: 7. Germline V CDR1 and CDR2: LNHNV, YYDKDF (reference sequence). The CDR3 protein is CATSRERTGVRNQPQHF. The CDR3, as DNA: TGTGCCACCAGCAGAGAACGCACAGGGGTTCGCAATCAGCCCCAGCATTTT. Full variable domain (missing parts from reference TRBV15 and TRBJ1-5): DAMVIQNPRYQVTQFGKPVTLSCSQTLNHNVMYWYQQKSSQAPKLLFHYYDKDFNNEADTPDNFQSRRPNTSFCFLDIRSPGLGDTAMYLCATSRERTGVRNQPQHFGDGTRLSIL.

This chain links TRBV11-2 with TRBJ1-2; 11 nucleotides line up with TRBD1. Germline V gene lookup returns CDR1 SGHAT and CDR2 FQNNGV. After removal of 5 bases from V and 6 bases from J, the junction contained 8 bases not matched to a gene. This CDR3 spans 15 amino acids. In DNA form, the CDR3 reads TGTGCCAGCAGCCCCCGGGACAGGGGGATAAATGGCTACACCTTC. Residues: CASSPRDRGINGYTF. The entire variable domain, with the rest obtained from reference TRBV11-2 and TRBJ1-2, is as follows: EAGVAQSPRYKIIEKRQSVAFWCNPISGHATLYWYQQILGQGPKLLIQFQNNGVVDDSQLPKDRFSAERLKGVDSTLKIQPAKLEDSAVYLCASSPRDRGINGYTFGSGTRLTVV.

The chain recombines TRBV2 with TRBJ2-3, with 10 bases identical to TRBD1. J was trimmed by 7 bases and V by 4 bases; bases with no gene match: 8. The CDR3 length is 15 residues. Germline CDR1 reads SNHLY; CDR2 reads FYNNEI. The CDR3 is CASSGDRGYTNTQYF. The CDR3 nucleotides are TGTGCCAGCAGTGGGGACAGGGGCTATACCAATACGCAGTATTTT.

The genes are TRBV19 and TRBJ2-7; the D gene is possibly TRBD1 (6 bases). Trimming cost V 3 bases and J 5 bases, with 11 bases left between them. The CDR3 length is 13 residues. Germline CDR1 LNHDA, CDR2 SQIVND (reference sequence). The CDR3 coding sequence is TGTGCCAGTAGTATTGAACAGGGTAACGAGCAGTACTTC. Translation gives CASSIEQGNEQYF.